This T cell receptor beta chain was retrieved from a study of tumor and adjacent non-tumor tissue in lung cancer. No cell sorting was done before RNA was extracted from the tissue. The normal lung tissue was taken more than 3 cm from the tumor edge. Germline CDR1 MNHEY, CDR2 SVGAGI. The CDR3 sequence is 16 residues long. A modified ARM-PCR protocol with three rounds of nested PCR amplified TCRbeta. TCRdb processed the multiplex PCR reads anew with MiXCR; each CDR3 protein has one entry. The sample lists about 110,000 distinct CDR3 sequences, 50% to 70% occurring once. About this clonotype: A much larger clone differs by one base, so this may be a read error.

The chain carries TRBV6-5 and TRBJ2-2; 7 bases are shared with TRBD2. The receptor was isolated from a man aged 55 to 69 with non-small cell lung cancer. The sequenced material came from distant non-tumor lung tissue. The DNA of the CDR3 is TGTGGCAGCAGTTATCTAGCGGCCGCGAACACCGGGGAGCTGTTTTTT. This translates into CGSSYLAAANTGELFF.